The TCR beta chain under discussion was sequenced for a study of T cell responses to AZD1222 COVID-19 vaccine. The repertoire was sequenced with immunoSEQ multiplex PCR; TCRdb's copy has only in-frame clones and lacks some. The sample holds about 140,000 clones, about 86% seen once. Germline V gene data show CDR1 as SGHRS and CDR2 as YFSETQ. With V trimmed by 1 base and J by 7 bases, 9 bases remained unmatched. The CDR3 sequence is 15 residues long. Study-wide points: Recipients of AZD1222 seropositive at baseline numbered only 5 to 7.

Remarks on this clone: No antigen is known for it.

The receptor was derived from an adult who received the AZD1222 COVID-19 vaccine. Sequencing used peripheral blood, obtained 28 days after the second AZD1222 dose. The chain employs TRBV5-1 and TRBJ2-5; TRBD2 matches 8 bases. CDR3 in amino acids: CASSLLTGGPGTQYF. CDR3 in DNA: TGCGCCAGCAGCTTGCTAACGGGGGGGCCTGGGACCCAGTACTTC.